This TCR beta chain appears in the sequencing data of a study of shared clonotypes between healthy human individuals. Study information: Sampling drew on donors who were a couple of women and a few men aged 18 to 49. Each donor had three CD4 naive, three CD4 memory, two CD8 naive and one CD8 memory plate.

Study-level points and caveats: Non-shared clonotypes had lower generation probabilities than clonotypes shared by all four sorted-subset donors.

The germline CDR1 and CDR2 sequences are MNHNS and SASEGT. This CDR3 is 13 amino acids long. Trimming removed 5 bases from V and 2 bases from J; junction bases left unmatched: 1. With regard to this clone: Its antigen is unidentified.

The assay was immunoSEQ multiplex PCR, and TCRdb's table has in-frame clones only and misses some. Here the sample spans around 2.1 million clones, nearly 97% being singletons. Donation came from healthy HIV-negative adults that had no recent acute infections or vaccinations. The chain couples TRBV6-1 to TRBJ2-7; 9 nucleotides agree with TRBD2. The clonotype was recovered from a man in his late teens or twenties in good health. Sequences were obtained from naive CD4+ T cells sorted from blood. Described subset: CD45RA+ positively selected. The CDR3 region is CASSSSGTYEQYF. The CDR3, as DNA: TGTGCCAGCAGTTCTAGCGGGACCTACGAGCAGTACTTC.